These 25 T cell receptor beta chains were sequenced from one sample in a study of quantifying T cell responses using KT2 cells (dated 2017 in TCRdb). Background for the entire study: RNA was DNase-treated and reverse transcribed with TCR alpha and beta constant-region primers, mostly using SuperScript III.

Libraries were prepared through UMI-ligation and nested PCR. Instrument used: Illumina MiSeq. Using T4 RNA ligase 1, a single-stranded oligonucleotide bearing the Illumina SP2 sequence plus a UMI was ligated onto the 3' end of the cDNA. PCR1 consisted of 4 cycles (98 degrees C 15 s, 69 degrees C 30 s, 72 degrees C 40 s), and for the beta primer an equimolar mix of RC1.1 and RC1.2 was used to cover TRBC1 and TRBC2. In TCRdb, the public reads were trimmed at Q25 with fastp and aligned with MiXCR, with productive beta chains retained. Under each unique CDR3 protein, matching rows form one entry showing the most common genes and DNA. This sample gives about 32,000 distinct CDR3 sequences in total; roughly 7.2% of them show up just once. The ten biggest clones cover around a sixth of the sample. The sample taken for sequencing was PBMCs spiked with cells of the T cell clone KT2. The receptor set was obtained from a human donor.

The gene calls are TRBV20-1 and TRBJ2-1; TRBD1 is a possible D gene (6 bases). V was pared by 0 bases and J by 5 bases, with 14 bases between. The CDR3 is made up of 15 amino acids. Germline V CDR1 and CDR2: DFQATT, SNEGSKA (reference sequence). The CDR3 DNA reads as TGCAGTGCTAGAGATCGAAAGACAGGACACAATGAGCAGTTCTTC. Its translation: CSARDRKTGHNEQFF.

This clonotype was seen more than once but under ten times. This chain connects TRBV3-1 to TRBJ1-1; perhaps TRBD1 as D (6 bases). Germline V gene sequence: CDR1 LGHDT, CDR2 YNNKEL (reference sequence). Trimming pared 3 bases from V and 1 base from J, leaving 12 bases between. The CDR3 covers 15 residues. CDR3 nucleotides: TGTGCCAGCAGCCAGATGGACAGACAGAACACTGAAGCTTTCTTT. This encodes CASSQMDRQNTEAFF.

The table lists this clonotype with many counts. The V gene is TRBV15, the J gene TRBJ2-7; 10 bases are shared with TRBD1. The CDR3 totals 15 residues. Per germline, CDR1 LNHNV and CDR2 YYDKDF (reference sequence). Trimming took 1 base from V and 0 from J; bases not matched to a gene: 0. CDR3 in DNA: TGTGCCACCAGCAGAGGGACAGGGGGCTCCTACGAGCAGTACTTC. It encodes CATSRGTGGSYEQYF. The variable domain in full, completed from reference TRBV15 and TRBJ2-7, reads DAMVIQNPRYQVTQFGKPVTLSCSQTLNHNVMYWYQQKSSQAPKLLFHYYDKDFNNEADTPDNFQSRRPNTSFCFLDIRSPGLGDTAMYLCATSRGTGGSYEQYFGPGTRLTVT.

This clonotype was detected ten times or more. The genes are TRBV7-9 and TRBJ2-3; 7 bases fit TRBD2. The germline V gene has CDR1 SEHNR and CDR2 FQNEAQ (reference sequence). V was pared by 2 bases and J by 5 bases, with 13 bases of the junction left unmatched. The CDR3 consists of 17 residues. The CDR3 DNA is TGTGCCAGCAGCTTATTAGGGACGGCGGGAGCCAAAGATACGCAGTATTTT. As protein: CASSLLGTAGAKDTQYF.

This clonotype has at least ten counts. CDR3 amino acids: CASSGGFGTEAFF. The DNA of the CDR3 is TGTGCCAGCAGTGGAGGGTTCGGCACTGAAGCTTTCTTT. V and J are TRBV7-3 and TRBJ1-1; D is undetermined. The CDR3 loop spans 13 amino acids. Trimming removed 6 bases from V and 4 bases from J, with 12 bases in between. Germline V gene lookup returns CDR1 SGHTA and CDR2 FQGTGA.

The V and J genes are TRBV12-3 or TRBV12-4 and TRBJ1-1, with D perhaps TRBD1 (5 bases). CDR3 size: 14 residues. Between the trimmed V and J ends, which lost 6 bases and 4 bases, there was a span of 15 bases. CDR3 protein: CASSSSRGGTEAFF. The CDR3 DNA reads TGTGCCAGCAGCTCCTCCCGTGGGGGCACTGAAGCTTTCTTT.

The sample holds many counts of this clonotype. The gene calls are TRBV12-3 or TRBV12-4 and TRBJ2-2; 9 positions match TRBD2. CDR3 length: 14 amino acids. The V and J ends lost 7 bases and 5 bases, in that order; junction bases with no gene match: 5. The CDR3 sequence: CASKLAGVTGELFF. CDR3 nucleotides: TGTGCCAGCAAATTAGCGGGAGTTACCGGGGAGCTGTTTTTT.

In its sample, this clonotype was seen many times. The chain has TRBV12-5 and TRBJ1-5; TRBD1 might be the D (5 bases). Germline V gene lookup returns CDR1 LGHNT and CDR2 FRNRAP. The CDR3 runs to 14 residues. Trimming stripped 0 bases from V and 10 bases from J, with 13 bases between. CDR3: CASGLVGGDRPQHF. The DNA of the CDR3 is TGTGCTAGTGGTTTGGTAGGAGGGGATCGACCCCAGCATTTT.

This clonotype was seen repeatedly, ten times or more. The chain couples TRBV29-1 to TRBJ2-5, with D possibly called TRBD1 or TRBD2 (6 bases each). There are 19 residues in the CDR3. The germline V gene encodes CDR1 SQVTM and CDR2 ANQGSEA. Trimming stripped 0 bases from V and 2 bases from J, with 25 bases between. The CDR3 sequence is CSVEDRSGATMTLQETQYF. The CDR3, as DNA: TGCAGCGTTGAAGATCGTTCGGGGGCCACGATGACATTACAAGAGACCCAGTACTTC.

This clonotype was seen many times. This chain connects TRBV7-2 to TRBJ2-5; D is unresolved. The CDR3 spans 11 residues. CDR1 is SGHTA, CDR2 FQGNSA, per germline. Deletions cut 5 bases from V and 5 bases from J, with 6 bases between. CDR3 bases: TGTGCCAGCAGCATATTGGAGACCCAGTACTTC. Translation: CASSILETQYF.

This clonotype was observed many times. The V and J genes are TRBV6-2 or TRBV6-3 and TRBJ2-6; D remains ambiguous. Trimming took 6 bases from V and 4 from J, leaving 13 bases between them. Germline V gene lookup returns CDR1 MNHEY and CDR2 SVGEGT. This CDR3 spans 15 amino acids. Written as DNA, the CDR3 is TGTGCCAGCAGCCTCGACTCCCGGGGGGCCAACGTCCTGACTTTC. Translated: CASSLDSRGANVLTF.

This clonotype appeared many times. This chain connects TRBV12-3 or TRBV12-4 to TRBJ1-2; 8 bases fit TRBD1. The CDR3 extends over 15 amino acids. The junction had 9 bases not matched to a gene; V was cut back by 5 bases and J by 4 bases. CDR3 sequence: CASSPTGGLFYGYTF. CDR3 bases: TGTGCCAGCAGTCCAACAGGGGGACTATTCTATGGCTACACCTTC.

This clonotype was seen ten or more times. For the CDR3, the DNA is TGTGCCAGCAGTTTGGAGGGCTGGGGCACTGAAGCTTTCTTT. Translation gives CASSLEGWGTEAFF. The chain has TRBV12-3 or TRBV12-4 and TRBJ1-1; D uncertain. CDR3 length: 14 amino acids. The ends were cut back, 3 bases at V and 4 bases at J, with 12 bases in the middle.

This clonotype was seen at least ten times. CDR3: CSAREGRDIQYF. The DNA for the CDR3 is TGCAGTGCTAGAGAGGGAAGAGACATTCAGTACTTC. The rearrangement uses TRBV20-1 and TRBJ2-4; D is undetermined. This CDR3 has 12 amino acids. The V and J ends lost 0 bases and 8 bases respectively, with 8 bases between them. The germline V gene encodes CDR1 DFQATT and CDR2 SNEGSKA (reference sequence).

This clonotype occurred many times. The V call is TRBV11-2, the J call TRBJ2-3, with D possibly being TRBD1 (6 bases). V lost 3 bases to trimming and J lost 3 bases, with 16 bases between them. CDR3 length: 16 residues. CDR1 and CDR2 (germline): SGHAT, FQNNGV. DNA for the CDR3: TGTGCCAGCAGCTTTCAGGGGCAACAGGGTACAGATACGCAGTATTTT. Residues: CASSFQGQQGTDTQYF.

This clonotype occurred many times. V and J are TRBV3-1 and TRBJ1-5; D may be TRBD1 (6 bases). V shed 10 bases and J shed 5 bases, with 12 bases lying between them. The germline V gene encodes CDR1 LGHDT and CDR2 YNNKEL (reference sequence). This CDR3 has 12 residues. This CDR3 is CATGEGDQPQHF. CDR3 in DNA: TGTGCCACAGGGGAGGGGGATCAGCCCCAGCATTTT. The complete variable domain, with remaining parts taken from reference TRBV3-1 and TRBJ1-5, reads DTAVSQTPKYLVTQMGNDKSIKCEQNLGHDTMYWYKQDSKKFLKIMFSYNNKELIINETVPNRFSPKSPDKAHLNLHINSLELGDSAVYFCATGEGDQPQHFGDGTRLSIL.

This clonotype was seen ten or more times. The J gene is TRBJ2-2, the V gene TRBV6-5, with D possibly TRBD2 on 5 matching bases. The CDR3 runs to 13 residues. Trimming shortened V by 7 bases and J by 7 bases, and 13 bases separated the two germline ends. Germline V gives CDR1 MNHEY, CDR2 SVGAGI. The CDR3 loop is CASTPWRNGELFF. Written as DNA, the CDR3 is TGTGCCAGCACCCCTTGGAGGAACGGGGAGCTGTTTTTT.

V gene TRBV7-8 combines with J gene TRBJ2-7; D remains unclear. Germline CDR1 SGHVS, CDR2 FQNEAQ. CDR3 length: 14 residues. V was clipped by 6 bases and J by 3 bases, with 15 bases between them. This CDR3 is CASSLTGPGYEQYF. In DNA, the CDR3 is TGTGCCAGCAGTCTAACTGGCCCCGGCTACGAGCAGTACTTC.

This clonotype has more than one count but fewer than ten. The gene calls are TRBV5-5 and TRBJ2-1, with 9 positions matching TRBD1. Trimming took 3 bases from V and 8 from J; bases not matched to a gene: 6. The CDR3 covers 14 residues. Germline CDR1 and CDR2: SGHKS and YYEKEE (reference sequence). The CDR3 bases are TGTGCCAGCAGCTGGACAGGGGTACAGGATGAGCAGTTCTTC. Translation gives CASSWTGVQDEQFF.

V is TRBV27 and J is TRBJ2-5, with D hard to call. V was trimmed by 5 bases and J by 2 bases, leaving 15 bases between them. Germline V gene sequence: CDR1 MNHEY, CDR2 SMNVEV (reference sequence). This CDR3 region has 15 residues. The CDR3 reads CASSRGDGRQETQYF. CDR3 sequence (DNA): TGTGCCAGCAGTCGTGGCGACGGACGTCAAGAGACCCAGTACTTC.

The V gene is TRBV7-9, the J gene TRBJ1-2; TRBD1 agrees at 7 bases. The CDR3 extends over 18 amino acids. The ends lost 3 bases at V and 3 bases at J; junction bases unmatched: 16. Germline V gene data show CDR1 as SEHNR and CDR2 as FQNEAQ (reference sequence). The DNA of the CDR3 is TGTGCCAGCAGCTTGGAGACAGGGCGAACTAACACCTACTATGGCTACACCTTC. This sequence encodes CASSLETGRTNTYYGYTF.

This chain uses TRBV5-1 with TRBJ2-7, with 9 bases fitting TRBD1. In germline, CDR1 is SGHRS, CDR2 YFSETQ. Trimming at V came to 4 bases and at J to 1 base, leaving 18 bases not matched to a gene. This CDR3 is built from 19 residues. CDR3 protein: CASSQVPGQGRGLSYEQYF. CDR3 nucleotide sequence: TGCGCCAGCAGCCAGGTCCCGGGACAGGGCCGGGGCCTTTCCTACGAGCAGTACTTC.

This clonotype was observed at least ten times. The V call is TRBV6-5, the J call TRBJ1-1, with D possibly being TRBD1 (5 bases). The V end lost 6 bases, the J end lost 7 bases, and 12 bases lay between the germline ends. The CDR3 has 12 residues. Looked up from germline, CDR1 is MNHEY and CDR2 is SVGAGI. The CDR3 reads CASSQGGYEAFF. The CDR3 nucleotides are TGTGCCAGCAGCCAGGGAGGGTATGAAGCTTTCTTT.

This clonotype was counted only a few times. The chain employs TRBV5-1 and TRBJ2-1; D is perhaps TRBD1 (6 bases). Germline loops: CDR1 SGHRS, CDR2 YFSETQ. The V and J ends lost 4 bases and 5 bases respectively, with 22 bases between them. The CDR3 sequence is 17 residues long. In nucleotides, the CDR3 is TGCGCCAGCAGCGCTACCCACAGGGCATCGTATCACAATGAGCAGTTCTTC. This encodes CASSATHRASYHNEQFF.

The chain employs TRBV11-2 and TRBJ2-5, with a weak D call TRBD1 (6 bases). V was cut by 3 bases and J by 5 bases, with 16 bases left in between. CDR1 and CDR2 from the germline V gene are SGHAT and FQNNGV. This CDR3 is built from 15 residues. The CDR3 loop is CASSFGTTNGETQYF. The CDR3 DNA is TGTGCCAGCAGCTTTGGGACAACAAACGGGGAGACCCAGTACTTC.